The 19 T cell receptor beta chains below come from one sample, sequenced in a study of blood T cells in healthy people across ages. Primed by a sample-barcoded 5' primer and a J-beta primer mix, a second PCR proceeded for roughly 7 to 12 cycles. TCRdb passed the 5' RACE reads through MiXCR, listing each CDR3 protein once. The sample records some 710,000 distinct CDR3 sequences, about 46% being singletons. The sequencing sample was made of blood. Receptors were obtained from a man older than 75 in good health.

This clonotype was seen once. The chain links TRBV11-2 to TRBJ2-6; 8 positions agree with TRBD1. Germline CDR1 is SGHAT and CDR2 is FQNNGV. The CDR3 contains 18 residues. V trimming: 6 bases; J trimming: 4 bases; junction bases outside the gene matches: 14. This CDR3 is CASRPGQGLLYGANVLTF. For the CDR3, the DNA is TGTGCCAGCAGACCCGGACAGGGTCTACTCTACGGGGCCAACGTCCTGACTTTC.

V is TRBV28 and J is TRBJ2-3, with TRBD2 matching over 7 bases. The CDR3 totals 15 residues. Germline V lookup: CDR1 MDHEN, CDR2 SYDVKM. The ends lost 11 bases at V and 0 bases at J; junction bases unmatched: 11. CDR3 nucleotide sequence: TGTGCCGCACTAGCTAGCGGACCTAGCACAGATACGCAGTATTTT. Translated: CAALASGPSTDTQYF. Supplemented by reference TRBV28 and TRBJ2-3, the full variable domain reads DVKVTQSSRYLVKRTGEKVFLECVQDMDHENMFWYRQDPGLGLRLIYFSYDVKMKEKGDIPEGYSVSREKKERFSLILESASTNQTSMYLCAALASGPSTDTQYFGPGTRLTVL.

The V and J genes are TRBV2 and TRBJ2-7; TRBD1 aligns across 8 bases. This CDR3 is built from 13 residues. The germline CDR1 and CDR2 sequences are SNHLY and FYNNEI. V shed 6 bases, J shed 3 bases, and the junction held 4 bases outside the gene matches. The CDR3 DNA sequence: TGTGCCAGCAGACGAGGACAGGGCTACGAGCAGTACTTC. Its protein is CASRRGQGYEQYF.

The chain couples TRBV7-2 to TRBJ2-5, with D unclear. Between the trimmed V and J ends, which lost 1 base and 11 bases, there was a span of 17 bases. CDR3 length equals 14 residues. Germline V gene lookup returns CDR1 SGHTA and CDR2 FQGNSA. This CDR3 is CASSLGPPTDEQYF. In DNA, the CDR3 is TGTGCCAGCAGCTTAGGCCCCCCTACGGATGAGCAGTACTTC.

This clonotype was detected only a few times. V usage is TRBV27 and J usage is TRBJ1-2; no clear D gene. Germline V gene lookup returns CDR1 MNHEY and CDR2 SMNVEV (reference sequence). The V end was cut by 10 bases, the J end by 3 bases, with 12 bases between. This CDR3 has 12 amino acids. This CDR3 is CATRREDYGYTF. The CDR3 coding sequence is TGTGCCACCAGACGTGAGGACTATGGCTACACCTTC.

This clonotype was counted at least ten times. The rearrangement joins TRBV29-1 to TRBJ2-1, with D hard to call. V lost 1 base to trimming and J lost 8 bases, with 6 bases between them. The CDR3 contains 11 residues. Germline values: CDR1 SQVTM, CDR2 ANQGSEA. CDR3 protein: CSVEVGDEQFF. The CDR3 DNA follows: TGCAGCGTTGAAGTAGGCGATGAGCAGTTCTTC.

The V gene is TRBV30, the J gene TRBJ2-7, with D possibly matching TRBD2 (5 bases). The germline V gene encodes CDR1 GTSNPN and CDR2 SVGIG (reference sequence). CDR3 length: 12 amino acids. V lost 4 bases and J 3 bases, leaving 10 bases between the germline ends. The CDR3 protein is CAWTEAGYEQYF. The CDR3 DNA follows: TGTGCCTGGACCGAGGCGGGCTACGAGCAGTACTTC.

J is TRBJ2-2 and V is TRBV20-1; maybe TRBD2 (6 bases). V was clipped by 0 bases and J by 0 bases, with 17 bases between them. The CDR3 is 18 residues long. Germline CDR1 and CDR2: DFQATT and SNEGSKA (reference sequence). The CDR3, as DNA: TGCAGTGCTAGAGATCCAGTCCTAGCGACCGCGAACACCGGGGAGCTGTTTTTT. Translated: CSARDPVLATANTGELFF.

The table lists this clonotype with a few counts. A much larger clone lies a single base off, so this may be a read error. The chain uses TRBV5-1 and TRBJ2-1; weak D call: TRBD1 (7 bases). The CDR3 has 13 residues. Germline values: CDR1 SGHRS, CDR2 YFSETQ. V was trimmed by 4 bases and J by 5 bases, leaving 10 bases between them. Written as DNA, the CDR3 is TGCGCCAGCAGCGCGGGACAGAACAATGAGCAGTTCTTC. As protein: CASSAGQNNEQFF.

This clonotype was recorded only once. The chain links TRBV27 to TRBJ1-4; the match to TRBD1 covers 7 bases. CDR3 length: 18 residues. Germline V gene data show CDR1 as MNHEY and CDR2 as SMNVEV (reference sequence). V lost 0 bases, J lost 8 bases, and 15 bases stayed unmatched. CDR3 sequence: CASSLSTLQGRGSEKLFF. CDR3 DNA: TGTGCCAGCAGTTTATCGACGCTACAGGGGAGGGGTAGCGAAAAACTGTTTTTT.

Here the CDR3 DNA reads TGTGCCTGGAGTCGTAGCGACACAGATACGCAGTATTTT. Encoded protein: CAWSRSDTDTQYF. The chain joins TRBV30 to TRBJ2-3; D is perhaps TRBD2 (5 bases). V lost 2 bases and J 2 bases, leaving 8 bases between the germline ends. The CDR3 extends over 13 amino acids. CDR1 GTSNPN and CDR2 SVGIG come from the germline V gene (reference sequence).

With respect to this clonotype: At one end, the junction sequence differs from germline, possibly due to a read error. The chain carries TRBV20-1 and TRBJ2-3; TRBD2 aligns across 7 bases. The CDR3 has 15 amino acids. Germline CDR1 is DFQATT and CDR2 is SNEGSKA (reference sequence). The CDR3 spells CNASYLAGVPDTQYF. The CDR3 coding sequence is TGCAATGCTAGTTATTTGGCGGGAGTCCCAGATACGCAGTATTTT.

The chain combines TRBV28 with TRBJ2-1, with 13 nucleotides matching TRBD2. This CDR3 comprises 13 residues. V was clipped by 6 bases and J by 15 bases; unmatched bases: 8. Germline-derived CDR1 and CDR2 are MDHEN and SYDVKM. The CDR3 sequence is CASSLGTSGTGFF. In DNA form, the CDR3 reads TGTGCCAGCAGCCTTGGGACTAGCGGGACTGGGTTCTTC.

The rearrangement joins TRBV3-1 to TRBJ2-6, with unresolved D. Germline V gene data show CDR1 as LGHDT and CDR2 as YNNKEL (reference sequence). The CDR3 is 15 amino acids. V lost 8 bases and J lost 0, with 11 bases in between. CDR3 sequence: CASARSDSGANVLTF. DNA of the CDR3: TGTGCCAGCGCTCGTAGTGACTCTGGGGCCAACGTCCTGACTTTC.

This sequence joins TRBV29-1 and TRBJ1-4; D gene uncertain. The length of the CDR3 is 14 residues. CDR1 is SQVTM and CDR2 is ANQGSEA in the germline V gene. V was shortened by 3 bases and J by 7 bases, with 15 bases between the two germline ends. The CDR3 protein is CSVEIQGSIEKLFF. The CDR3 region has the DNA TGCAGCGTTGAGATCCAAGGGAGCATTGAAAAACTGTTTTTT.

This clonotype came up a few times. The V gene is TRBV27, the J gene TRBJ2-7; unclear D gene. Germline lookup yields CDR1 MNHEY and CDR2 SMNVEV (reference sequence). This CDR3 comprises 15 residues. With 3 bases removed from V and 0 bases from J, the gap between germline ends came to 12 bases. CDR3 nucleotides: TGTGCCAGCAGTTTGTCCAGCGTATCCTCCTACGAGCAGTACTTC. It is translated as CASSLSSVSSYEQYF.

The table lists this clonotype with a few counts. The V and J genes are TRBV29-1 and TRBJ2-7, with 14 bases fitting TRBD2. This CDR3 region has 14 residues. V lost 6 bases, J lost 0 bases, and 1 base stayed unmatched. Germline assignment: CDR1 SQVTM and CDR2 ANQGSEA. CDR3 coding DNA: TGCAGCGTGGGACTAGCGGGAGTCTCCTACGAGCAGTACTTC. This gives the protein CSVGLAGVSYEQYF.

This sequence joins TRBV5-1 and TRBJ2-3, with D maybe TRBD2 (6 bases). Trimming took 5 bases from V and 3 from J, leaving 16 bases between them. The CDR3 loop spans 15 amino acids. Germline CDR1 and CDR2: SGHRS and YFSETQ. The CDR3: CASSFEGRRTDTQYF. The CDR3, as DNA: TGCGCCAGCAGTTTCGAGGGGAGGAGGACAGATACGCAGTATTTT.

The chain employs TRBV7-2 and TRBJ2-5, with no clear D. V gave up 5 bases and J gave up 11 bases, with 21 bases separating them. This CDR3 has 14 residues. Germline values: CDR1 SGHTA, CDR2 FQGNSA. This CDR3 reads CASSPLALASEQYF. The CDR3 bases are TGTGCCAGCAGCCCCTTAGCACTGGCCAGTGAGCAGTACTTC. The full variable domain, its missing parts supplied by reference TRBV7-2 and TRBJ2-5, is GAGVSQSPSNKVTEKGKDVELRCDPISGHTALYWYRQSLGQGLEFLIYFQGNSAPDKSGLPSDRFSAERTGGSVSTLTIQRTQQEDSAVYLCASSPLALASEQYFGPGTRLLVL.